The rows below give T cell receptor beta chains drawn from one sample of a study of T cell changes during pregnancy in multiple sclerosis. Sequencing used immunoSEQ multiplex PCR; TCRdb keeps in-frame clones, though not all of them. The repertoire holds about 98,000 clones, with roughly nine tenths as singletons. Sample: peripheral blood, taken after pregnancy. The receptors were sampled from a female donor in good health, enrolled as a control in a pregnancy study. The conserved cysteine and the conserved F or W are not part of the CDR3 here.

V gene	J gene	CDR3 protein
TRBV11-2	TRBJ1-2	ASNVGQGASGYT
TRBV6-1	TRBJ2-3	ASRSGGADTQY
TRBV28	TRBJ1-2	ASSLSLGVQGYT
TRBV11-2	TRBJ1-5	ASSVGDSLYQPQH
TRBV10-1	TRBJ2-3	ASRLAETRRQY
TRBV6-1	TRBJ2-1	ASRGNRGSYTEQF
TRBV6-4	TRBJ1-1	ASSKGHGNTEAF
TRBV6-1	TRBJ2-7	ASSELKTGSEQY
TRBV7-2	TRBJ2-7	ASSLGLAGGLNSYEQY
TRBV7-2	TRBJ2-5	ASSLQPTGETQY
TRBV4-1	-	ASSRPGTSGYEQY
TRBV7-9	TRBJ1-1	ASSPPGDSMAF
TRBV7-8	TRBJ2-7	ASSLDAVPYEQY
TRBV5-4	TRBJ1-2	ASSPLGDRNYGYT
TRBV5-1	TRBJ2-7	ASSMRLAGQGEQY
TRBV19	TRBJ1-4	ASSNRAGREKLF
TRBV12-5	TRBJ1-4	ASGSSVSGNEKLF
TRBV15	TRBJ2-7	ATSRGRTGVYEQY
TRBV19	TRBJ1-5	ASSIQFNQPQH
TRBV30	TRBJ1-2	ALQGALGYT
TRBV19	TRBJ1-5	ASRGVVNYNQPQH
TRBV18	TRBJ1-1	ASSEHTNTEAF
TRBV5-6	TRBJ2-5	ASSLVGGETQY
TRBV4-1	TRBJ2-5	ASSQVEGAWETQY
TRBV28	TRBJ2-3	ASSLNERVWAGDTDTQY
TRBV11-2	TRBJ2-1	ASSLGLLNEQF
TRBV6-5	TRBJ1-3	ASSYDSSGNTIY
TRBV29-1	TRBJ1-1	SGTTGPNTEAF
TRBV30	TRBJ2-1	AWSIWGGAYNEQF